This TCR beta chain was identified in a study of blood T cell repertoires in COVID-19 (dated by TCRdb to the early 2020s). In the study overall: Collaborator samples came from the United States, Italy and Spain and covered acute and convalescent phases of COVID-19. The material from the prospective study consisted of cDNA or gDNA derived from T cells, B-cell-depleted T cells, or PBMCs. Subjects who had been exposed to COVID-19, were actively infected with it, or had recovered from it provided the deeply sampled blood TCRbeta repertoires that made up the dataset. The repertoires were made available in a free public database intended to serve as a resource for research on the immune response to SARS-CoV-2. The samples were drawn from the first 160 participants of the ongoing ImmuneRACE study and from over 950 subjects provided by 6 global collaborators. The sample metadata nearly always contained a de-identified subject ID, COVID-19 status, age in years and sex. HLA class I and class II types, where available, came from metadata supplied by the sample provider rather than from assay-based typing.

Overall results and qualifications from the work: How much clinical and demographic metadata was included differed by source and by participant, and the metadata was provided uncurated.

V lost 6 bases and J lost 3 bases; the stretch between them is 12 bases long. The germline V gene gives CDR1 as SGHDT and CDR2 as YYEEEE. Reading from cysteine to phenylalanine, the CDR3 counts 14 amino acids. Only CDR3 DNA remains: 42 bases, in frame from the first base. Enrolling through a virtual design, the prospective study's participants ranged in age from roughly 18 to 95 years and lived across approximately 25 United States geographic areas. Cohort assignment in the prospective study relied on participant-reported clinical history from a screening survey and a study questionnaire. Recovered participants in ImmuneRACE Cohort 3 were defined by two consecutive negative NP/OP PCR tests, clearance by a healthcare professional, or resolution of symptoms. In the prospective study, mobile phlebotomists collected whole blood, serum and a nasopharyngeal or oropharyngeal swab from each participant. Participants in the prospective study had the option to provide additional blood draws and questionnaires over a roughly two-month period. Blood samples from the prospective study were shipped frozen or at room temperature prior to DNA extraction.

On this clone: The antigen it binds to is not known. Base quality data are lacking; no much larger clone is found one base away.

TCRbeta CDR3 regions were amplified from genomic DNA by means of the immunoSEQ Assay, a bias-controlled multiplex PCR. The source study handled its data this way. Within the assay, amplification of reference gene primers was used to estimate how many nucleated cells each sample contained. To quantify the absolute abundance of each unique TCRbeta CDR3 rearrangement, sequence reads were collapsed and filtered. For each sample, productive Simpson clonality was calculated as the square root of Simpson's diversity index over productive rearrangements. Not all clones reach the TCRdb copy of this immuneACCESS table, which keeps in-frame sequences only. Checked studies attribute under half of the gap to unresolved V genes and leave the rest unexplained. D and trimming come from the DNA, and the V and J calls and clone size come from that table. In all, the sample holds a few hundred thousand clones, and 85% to 90% of those were seen once. The top ten constitute around 1% of the sample.

The source material was PBMCs or T cells enriched from blood (not recorded which). The chain is made from TRBV5-6 and TRBJ1-4, with the D gene uncertain. This sequence originates from a man younger than 35 who had recovered from COVID-19. Here the CDR3 is given as CASKKRGSNEKLFF. The bases read TGTGCCAGCAAGAAGCGGGGTTCTAATGAAAAACTGTTTTTT.